Listed below are T cell receptor beta chains from one sample, sequenced in a study of blood T cell repertoires in COVID-19. Assay used: immunoSEQ multiplex PCR; TCRdb lists only in-frame clones, some missing. The top ten clones hold approximately 8.1% of a sample with under 150,000 clones, about four fifths of them seen once. Input material: peripheral blood. These receptors were obtained from a middle-aged woman with acute or convalescent COVID-19. CDR3s include the opening cysteine and the closing phenylalanine or tryptophan. D genes are given only for firm matches. Rows give clone size only sometimes, using once, few, many, or a class for an expanded clone.

D | size | J | V | CDR3 | DNA
. | few | TRBJ1-5 | TRBV6-2/TRBV6-3 | CASSHRGSQPQHF | TGTGCCAGCAGTCACCGGGGAAGCCAGCCCCAGCATTTT
TRBD2 | . | TRBJ2-1 | TRBV15 | CATSSLGTSDNEQFF | TGTGCCACCAGCAGCCTCGGGACTAGCGACAATGAGCAGTTCTTC
. | . | TRBJ1-5 | TRBV2 | CASSPFLGGGQPQHF | TGTGCCAGCAGTCCCTTTTTGGGGGGTGGGCAGCCCCAGCATTTT
. | . | TRBJ2-7 | TRBV6-5 | CATGRALYEQYF | TGTGCCACGGGCAGGGCTTTATACGAGCAGTACTTC
. | . | TRBJ1-1 | TRBV7-8 | CASSLYRDTEAFF | TGTGCCAGCAGCTTATACAGGGACACTGAAGCTTTCTTT
. | . | TRBJ1-4 | TRBV18 | CASSPSSRLDEKLFF | TGTGCCAGCTCACCCTCCTCTAGGCTTGACGAAAAACTGTTTTTT
. | . | TRBJ1-1 | TRBV30 | CALGEVNTEAFF | TGTGCCTTAGGTGAGGTGAACACTGAAGCTTTCTTT
. | . | TRBJ2-3 | TRBV7-2 | CASSLGTSTDTQYF | TGTGCCAGCAGCTTAGGGACTAGCACAGATACGCAGTATTTT
TRBD1 | . | TRBJ2-3 | TRBV3-1/TRBV3-2 | CASSQDRQGFADTQYF | TGTGCCAGCAGCCAAGATCGACAGGGGTTCGCAGATACGCAGTATTTT
TRBD2 | . | TRBJ2-2 | TRBV10-3 | CAISALAGDTGELFF | TGTGCCATCAGTGCTTTAGCGGGAGATACCGGGGAGCTGTTTTTT
TRBD1 | . | TRBJ2-5 | TRBV12-5 | CASGIAKQGAGGETQYF | TGTGCTAGTGGTATAGCTAAACAGGGGGCAGGTGGAGAGACCCAGTACTTC
. | . | TRBJ2-1 | TRBV29-1 | CSVGGGGSSYNEQFF | TGCAGCGTGGGGGGAGGCGGCAGCTCCTACAATGAGCAGTTCTTC
. | . | TRBJ2-1 | TRBV6-5 | CASSYSLVGYEQFF | TGTGCCAGCAGTTACTCACTAGTTGGGTATGAGCAGTTCTTC
. | . | TRBJ1-2 | TRBV3-1/TRBV3-2 | CASSQAAGTKYGYTF | TGTGCCAGCAGCCAAGCTGCGGGAACGAAGTATGGCTACACCTTC
. | . | TRBJ2-7 | TRBV5-5 | CASSLAPMSSYEQYF | TGTGCCAGCAGCTTGGCCCCTATGAGCTCCTACGAGCAGTACTTC
. | . | TRBJ2-1 | TRBV11-3 | CASSLGGSKGNEQFF | TGTGCCAGCAGCTTAGGAGGTTCTAAAGGCAATGAGCAGTTCTTC
. | . | TRBJ2-7 | TRBV19 | CASSPRQALYEQYF | TGTGCCAGTAGTCCTCGACAGGCCCTCTACGAGCAGTACTTC
TRBD2 | . | TRBJ2-7 | TRBV7-9 | CASSLSGGAYEQYF | TGTGCCAGCAGCTTATCCGGGGGGGCCTACGAGCAGTACTTC
. | . | TRBJ2-2 | TRBV5-1 | CASSSPGLANTGELFF | TGCGCCAGCAGCTCCCCAGGGCTCGCGAACACCGGGGAGCTGTTTTTT
. | . | TRBJ2-7 | TRBV18 | CASSPDSRSYEQYF | TGTGCCAGCTCACCAGACAGCCGCTCCTACGAGCAGTACTTC
TRBD2 | once | TRBJ2-1 | TRBV11-2 | CASSKRATSGGYNEQFF | TGTGCCAGCAGCAAGAGGGCTACTAGCGGGGGCTACAATGAGCAGTTCTTC
TRBD1 | . | TRBJ2-7 | TRBV24-1 | CATSDLYPDRGDFYEQYF | TGTGCCACCAGTGATTTGTACCCGGACAGGGGTGATTTCTACGAGCAGTACTTC
TRBD1 | . | TRBJ2-1 | TRBV11-3 | CASSNRGSEQFF | TGTGCCAGCAGCAACAGGGGAAGCGAGCAGTTCTTC
TRBD1 | . | TRBJ1-2 | TRBV30 | CAWSVLRTGNGYTF | TGTGCCTGGAGTGTTCTCCGGACAGGGAATGGCTACACCTTC
. | once | TRBJ1-2 | TRBV6-5 | CASSPGTTSNYGYTF | TGTGCCAGCAGCCCCGGGACAACCTCTAACTATGGCTACACCTTC
. | . | TRBJ1-2 | TRBV25-1 | CASRQDGYYGYTF | TGTGCCAGCAGACAGGACGGTTACTATGGCTACACCTTC
. | . | TRBJ2-5 | TRBV15 | CATSRDRGETQYF | TGTGCCACCAGCAGAGACAGGGGTGAGACCCAGTACTTC
. | . | TRBJ1-1 | TRBV30 | CAGWGPGNTEAFF | TGTGCCGGGTGGGGGCCGGGCAACACTGAAGCTTTCTTT
. | . | TRBJ2-1 | TRBV30 | CAWSAWAGSYNEQFF | TGTGCCTGGAGTGCATGGGCGGGGTCCTACAATGAGCAGTTCTTC
. | few | TRBJ1-2 | TRBV29-1 | CSVDPGKNYGYTF | TGCAGCGTTGACCCAGGGAAGAACTATGGCTACACCTTC
TRBD1 | . | TRBJ2-7 | TRBV5-1 | CASSGGQRLGEQYF | TGCGCCAGCAGCGGGGGACAGCGCCTCGGCGAGCAGTACTTC
TRBD2 | . | TRBJ2-1 | TRBV10-3 | CAVSASSGTSYNEQFF | TGTGCCGTTTCCGCCTCTAGCGGGACCTCCTACAATGAGCAGTTCTTC
. | . | TRBJ2-2 | TRBV15 | CATRNGRNTGELFF | TGTGCCACCAGGAACGGGAGGAACACCGGGGAGCTGTTTTTT
TRBD2 | . | TRBJ2-1 | TRBV9 | CASSPTGGNYNNEQFF | TGTGCCAGCAGCCCTACGGGGGGGAATTACAACAATGAGCAGTTCTTC
. | . | TRBJ2-2 | TRBV30 | CAWSGTKTTVAGELFF | TGTGCCTGGAGTGGAACGAAGACTACGGTGGCCGGGGAGCTGTTTTTT
. | . | TRBJ2-2 | TRBV12-3/TRBV12-4 | CASSVQGPGELFF | TGTGCCAGCAGTGTACAGGGCCCCGGGGAGCTGTTTTTT
TRBD1 | . | TRBJ2-2 | TRBV11-1 | CASSRQGDTGELFF | TGTGCCAGCTCCCGACAGGGGGACACCGGGGAGCTGTTTTTT
. | . | TRBJ2-7 | TRBV9 | CASSALGGDYEQYF | TGTGCCAGCAGCGCCCTAGGGGGAGACTACGAGCAGTACTTC
. | . | TRBJ2-3 | TRBV7-2 | CASRAQGRDTDTQYF | TGTGCCAGCAGAGCTCAGGGGCGAGACACAGATACGCAGTATTTT
TRBD1 | . | TRBJ1-6 | TRBV7-2 | CASSHPGQESPLHF | TGTGCCAGCAGCCATCCGGGACAGGAGTCACCCCTCCACTTT
. | . | TRBJ1-5 | TRBV19 | CASSPTPREANQPQHF | TGTGCCAGTAGTCCCACGCCACGAGAAGCTAATCAGCCCCAGCATTTT
TRBD1 | . | TRBJ2-7 | TRBV7-2 | CASSSGDRLVEQYF | TGTGCCAGCAGCTCCGGGGACAGGTTAGTCGAGCAGTACTTC
TRBD1 | . | TRBJ2-7 | TRBV4-2 | CASSPPTGSPYEQYF | TGTGCCAGCAGCCCGCCGACAGGGTCTCCCTACGAGCAGTACTTC
TRBD1 | few | TRBJ2-2 | TRBV28 | CASSSSGTGVRTGELFF | TGTGCCAGCAGTTCCTCGGGGACAGGCGTGCGGACCGGGGAGCTGTTTTTT
. | few | TRBJ1-2 | TRBV5-6 | CASSLVPGNNHGYTF | TGTGCCAGCAGCTTGGTGCCAGGTAATAACCATGGCTACACCTTC
TRBD1 | . | TRBJ2-7 | TRBV9 | CASSLQGAPYEQYF | TGTGCCAGCAGCCTACAGGGGGCGCCCTACGAGCAGTACTTC
. | . | TRBJ1-2 | TRBV6-1 | CASSEAGDDGYTF | TGTGCCAGCAGTGAGGCCGGGGATGATGGCTACACCTTC
. | . | TRBJ1-2 | TRBV6-5 | CASSSPHIRGYGYTF | TGTGCCAGCAGCTCTCCTCATATTAGGGGGTATGGCTACACCTTC
TRBD1 | . | TRBJ1-5 | TRBV7-3 | CASSKTGDQPQHF | TGTGCCAGCAGCAAAACAGGGGATCAGCCCCAGCATTTT
. | . | TRBJ2-3 | TRBV6-2/TRBV6-3 | CASSYQRGTDTQYF | TGTGCCAGCAGTTACCAAAGAGGTACAGATACGCAGTATTTT
TRBD2 | . | TRBJ2-3 | TRBV19 | CASMPGLGDTDTQYF | TGTGCCAGTATGCCGGGACTAGGAGACACAGATACGCAGTATTTT
. | . | TRBJ1-5 | TRBV6-2/TRBV6-3 | CASSYLQYNQPQHF | TGTGCCAGCAGTTACTTACAGTACAATCAGCCCCAGCATTTT
TRBD2 | . | TRBJ2-4 | TRBV6-5 | CASRKTLAGGDIQYF | TGTGCCAGCAGAAAAACACTAGCGGGGGGTGACATTCAGTACTTC
. | few | TRBJ1-1 | TRBV18 | CASSPGVSPTEAFF | TGTGCCAGCTCACCAGGAGTATCCCCCACTGAAGCTTTCTTT
TRBD1 | . | TRBJ2-7 | TRBV7-8 | CASSLAPRDRGRGGQYF | TGTGCCAGCAGCTTAGCTCCCCGGGACAGGGGAAGGGGCGGGCAGTACTTC